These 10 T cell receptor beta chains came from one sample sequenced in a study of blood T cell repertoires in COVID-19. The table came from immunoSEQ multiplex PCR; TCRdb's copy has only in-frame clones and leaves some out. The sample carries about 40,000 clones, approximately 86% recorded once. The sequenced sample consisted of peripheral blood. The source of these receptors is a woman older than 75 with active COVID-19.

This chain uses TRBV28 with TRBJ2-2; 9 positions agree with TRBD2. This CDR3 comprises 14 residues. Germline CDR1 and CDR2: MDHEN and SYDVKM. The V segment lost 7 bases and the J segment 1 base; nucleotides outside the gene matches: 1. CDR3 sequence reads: CASMRGGNTGELFF. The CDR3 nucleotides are TGTGCCAGCATGCGGGGGGGGAACACCGGGGAGCTGTTTTTT.

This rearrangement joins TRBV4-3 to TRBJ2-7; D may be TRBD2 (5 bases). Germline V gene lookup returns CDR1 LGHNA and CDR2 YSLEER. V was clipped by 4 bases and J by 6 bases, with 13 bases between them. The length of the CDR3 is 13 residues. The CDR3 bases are TGCGCCAGCAGCCCCCGGATAGGGAGCGAGCAGTACTTC. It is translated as CASSPRIGSEQYF.

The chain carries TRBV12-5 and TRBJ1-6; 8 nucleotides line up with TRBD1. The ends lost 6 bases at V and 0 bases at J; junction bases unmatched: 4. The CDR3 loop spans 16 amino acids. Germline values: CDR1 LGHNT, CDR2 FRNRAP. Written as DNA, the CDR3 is TGTGCTAGTGGCCGGACAGGGAGCTCCTATAATTCACCCCTCCACTTT. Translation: CASGRTGSSYNSPLHF. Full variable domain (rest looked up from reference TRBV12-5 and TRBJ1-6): DARVTQTPRHKVTEMGQEVTMRCQPILGHNTVFWYRQTMMQGLELLAYFRNRAPLDDSGMPKDRFSAEMPDATLATLKIQPSEPRDSAVYFCASGRTGSSYNSPLHFGNGTRLTVT.

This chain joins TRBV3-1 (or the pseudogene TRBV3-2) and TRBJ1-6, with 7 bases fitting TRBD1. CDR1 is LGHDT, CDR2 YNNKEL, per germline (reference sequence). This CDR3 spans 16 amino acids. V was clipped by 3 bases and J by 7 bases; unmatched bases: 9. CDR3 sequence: CASSQGAGTANSPLHF. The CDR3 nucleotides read TGTGCCAGCAGCCAGGGCGCCGGGACAGCAAATTCACCCCTCCACTTT.

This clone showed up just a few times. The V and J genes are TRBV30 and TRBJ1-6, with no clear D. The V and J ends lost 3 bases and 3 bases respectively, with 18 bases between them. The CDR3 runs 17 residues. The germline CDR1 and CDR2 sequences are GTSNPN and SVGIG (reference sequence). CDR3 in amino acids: CAWSPNPSGNYNSPLHF. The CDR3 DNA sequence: TGTGCCTGGAGCCCAAACCCATCCGGGAACTATAATTCACCCCTCCACTTT.

The CDR3: CASTQTGNTEAFF. CDR3 in DNA: TGTGCCAGCACCCAAACAGGGAACACTGAAGCTTTCTTT. The chain links TRBV7-2 to TRBJ1-1, with D possibly matching TRBD1 (5 bases). The CDR3 length is 13 residues. Germline loops: CDR1 SGHTA, CDR2 FQGNSA. Trimming pared 7 bases from V and 1 base from J, leaving 10 bases between.

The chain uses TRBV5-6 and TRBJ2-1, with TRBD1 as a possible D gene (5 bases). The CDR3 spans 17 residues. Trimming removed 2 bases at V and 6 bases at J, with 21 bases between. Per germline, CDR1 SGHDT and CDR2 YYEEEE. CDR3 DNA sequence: TGTGCCAGCAGCTTTGGGGCAGCTTATAGTCCCGGCAATGAGCAGTTCTTC. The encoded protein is CASSFGAAYSPGNEQFF.

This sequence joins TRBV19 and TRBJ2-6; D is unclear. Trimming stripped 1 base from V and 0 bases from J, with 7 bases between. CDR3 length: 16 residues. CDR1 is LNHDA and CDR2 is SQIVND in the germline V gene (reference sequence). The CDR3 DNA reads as TGTGCCAGTAGTATAGGGCCGCCCTCTGGGGCCAACGTCCTGACTTTC. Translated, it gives CASSIGPPSGANVLTF.

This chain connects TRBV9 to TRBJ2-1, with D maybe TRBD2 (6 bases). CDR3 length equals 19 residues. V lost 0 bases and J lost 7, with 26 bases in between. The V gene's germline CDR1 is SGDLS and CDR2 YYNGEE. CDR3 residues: CASSVASERGAGRVNEQFF. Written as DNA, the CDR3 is TGTGCCAGCAGCGTAGCCTCAGAGCGCGGGGCAGGGCGGGTGAATGAGCAGTTCTTC.

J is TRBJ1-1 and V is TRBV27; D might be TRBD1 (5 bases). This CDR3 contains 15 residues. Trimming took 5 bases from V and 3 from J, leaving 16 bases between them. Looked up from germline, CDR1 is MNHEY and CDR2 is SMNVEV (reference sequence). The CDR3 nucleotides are TGTGCCAGCAGTCCCTACGCCAGGGTACACACTGAAGCTTTCTTT. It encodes CASSPYARVHTEAFF.